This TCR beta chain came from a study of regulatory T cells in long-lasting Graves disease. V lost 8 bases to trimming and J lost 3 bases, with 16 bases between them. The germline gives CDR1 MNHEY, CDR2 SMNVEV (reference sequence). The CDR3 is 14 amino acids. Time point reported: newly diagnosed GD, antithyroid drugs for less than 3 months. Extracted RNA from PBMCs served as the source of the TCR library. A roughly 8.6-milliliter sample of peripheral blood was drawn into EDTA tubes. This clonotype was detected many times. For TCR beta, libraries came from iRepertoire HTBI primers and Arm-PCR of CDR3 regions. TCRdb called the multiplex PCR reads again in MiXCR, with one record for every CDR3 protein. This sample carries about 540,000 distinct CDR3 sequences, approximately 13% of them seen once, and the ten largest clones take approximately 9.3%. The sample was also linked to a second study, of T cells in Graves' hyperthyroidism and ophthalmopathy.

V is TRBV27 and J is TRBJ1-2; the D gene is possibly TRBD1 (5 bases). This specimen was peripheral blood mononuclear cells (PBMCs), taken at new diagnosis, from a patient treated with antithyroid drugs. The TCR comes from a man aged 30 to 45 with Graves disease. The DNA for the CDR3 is TGTGCCAGCCGATGGGGCCCGGGGGACTATGGCTACACCTTC. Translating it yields CASRWGPGDYGYTF.